The present entry profiles one TCR beta chain with its context. Its cognate antigen is unknown. This CDR3 spans 14 amino acids. The germline gives CDR1 WSHSY, CDR2 SAAADI. The entry originates in a study of CXCR3-negative and CXCR3-positive naive CD8 T cells. Whole-study findings and limits: For memory CD8+ cells diversity was much lower, but both naive subsets had comparably high diversity. More hydrophobic TRB CDR3s were found in CXCR3-positive naive cells than in CXCR3-negative naive cells.

Definition of naive CD8+ T cells rested on a CD45RO-CCR7+CD27+CD95- profile. TRB cDNA was prepared as libraries by UMI-labeled 5' RACE. After re-calling the 5' RACE reads, TCRdb lists one entry per CDR3 protein, DNA absent. Reported are around 140,000 distinct CDR3 sequences; the ten largest clones contain 0.4% to 0.5%. This clonotype was obtained from a human donor in good health. Some clones in this sample may be carry-over from other donors' samples. Sequencing input: naive CXCR3+ CD8+ T cells from blood. Subset described: CD45RO-CCR7+CD27+CD95- naive CD8+ T cells expressing CXCR3 (TNR3+). This rearrangement joins TRBV10-2 to TRBJ1-1; there is no DNA to check the TCRdb D call of TRBD1. This CDR3 reads CASSDPGVITEAFF.